The 5 T cell receptor beta chains below come from one sample, sequenced in a study of human T cells and chemical hapten exposure. TCRdb re-called the RACE reads through MiXCR, storing one row per CDR3 protein. The sample shows under 75,000 distinct CDR3 sequences, around 8.8% of them seen only once. Time point: patch test 2, 6 weeks after DPC sensitization. Regarding treatment: therapeutic diphenylcyclopropenone sensitization with weekly scalp DPC. The sample here was whole blood, taken in connection with sensitization to the hapten diphenylcyclopropenone (DPC). These receptors were collected from a woman aged 45-65 years with alopecia areata. Some clones in this sample may be carry-over from other donors' samples.

This clonotype was seen a few times. This chain links TRBV4-3 with TRBJ1-4; maybe TRBD1 (5 bases). Trimming left V 1 base short and J 7 bases short, with 13 bases between. The CDR3 covers 15 residues. Germline V CDR1 and CDR2: LGHNA, YSLEER. The CDR3 reads CASSQVGATFEKLFF. The CDR3 DNA sequence: TGCGCCAGCAGCCAAGTCGGGGCCACTTTTGAAAAACTGTTTTTT.

The chain uses TRBV6-2 or TRBV6-3 and TRBJ1-1; D is perhaps TRBD1 (6 bases). CDR1 is MNHEY, CDR2 SVGEGT, per germline. V lost 2 bases and J lost 0, with 13 bases in between. This CDR3 is built from 16 residues. Here the CDR3 reads CASSYDRPVLNTEAFF. The CDR3 coding sequence is TGTGCCAGCAGTTACGACAGGCCGGTATTGAACACTGAAGCTTTCTTT.

In its sample, this clonotype was seen a few times. The V call is TRBV6-2 or TRBV6-3, the J call TRBJ2-4; 8 nucleotides align to TRBD2. The ends lost 2 bases at V and 6 bases at J; junction bases unmatched: 3. This CDR3 comprises 14 residues. Germline CDR1 and CDR2: MNHEY and SVGEGT. This CDR3 reads CASSYGLAGNIQYF. The CDR3, as DNA: TGTGCCAGCAGTTACGGTCTAGCGGGAAACATTCAGTACTTC.

The genes are TRBV7-9 and TRBJ1-1; no reliable D call. This CDR3 is 14 amino acids long. V lost 6 bases and J lost 0, with 11 bases in between. The germline gives CDR1 SEHNR, CDR2 FQNEAQ (reference sequence). CDR3 sequence (DNA): TGTGCCAGCAGTTTTAGGGAGATGAACACTGAAGCTTTCTTT. The encoded protein is CASSFREMNTEAFF.

This clonotype occurred a few times. The J gene is TRBJ2-1, the V gene TRBV15; 7 bases are shared with TRBD2. The ends lost 1 base at V and 7 bases at J; junction bases unmatched: 7. The CDR3 covers 15 residues. Germline values: CDR1 LNHNV, CDR2 YYDKDF (reference sequence). CDR3 loop: CATSRAAGEGNEQFF. Written as DNA, the CDR3 is TGTGCCACCAGCAGAGCGGCGGGAGAGGGAAATGAGCAGTTCTTC.